The 5 T cell receptor beta chains below all came from one sample that was sequenced in a study of blood T cell repertoires in COVID-19. This table comes from immunoSEQ multiplex PCR, and its TCRdb copy is limited to in-frame clones, with some not included. This sample carries around 250,000 clones, roughly 90% of them seen once, and the ten largest clones take around 5.9%. Sequencing input: peripheral blood. The receptor set was obtained from a man in his sixties with acute or convalescent COVID-19.

This clone was seen at least ten times. This chain joins TRBV19 and TRBJ2-7; 8 positions match TRBD2. This CDR3 is built from 14 residues. The junction had 7 bases not matched to a gene; V was cut back by 3 bases and J by 6 bases. CDR1 and CDR2 from the germline V gene are LNHDA and SQIVND (reference sequence). The CDR3 DNA follows: TGTGCCAGTAGTATCGGTCGGGAGGGAAGCGAGCAGTACTTC. It translates to CASSIGREGSEQYF.

Regarding this clone: A junction end diverges from the germline sequence, so it may reflect a read error. The rearrangement uses TRBV7-7 and TRBJ2-7, with 7 bases fitting TRBD2. The CDR3 length is 15 residues. Germline V CDR1 and CDR2: SSHAT, FNYEAQ (reference sequence). The CDR3 DNA sequence: TGTGCTAGCAGCTTAATGGCGGGAGCGATCTACGAGCAGTACTTC. It yields the protein CASSLMAGAIYEQYF.

This chain joins TRBV6-1 and TRBJ1-5; 8 bases match TRBD1. The CDR3 runs 16 residues. Germline V gene lookup returns CDR1 MNHNS and CDR2 SASEGT. V gave up 3 bases and J gave up 2 bases; unmatched junction bases: 6. In DNA, the CDR3 is TGTGCCAGCAGTGACCCAGGGGGCCGAGGCAATCAGCCCCAGCATTTT. Translating it yields CASSDPGGRGNQPQHF.

The chain recombines TRBV29-1 with TRBJ1-1; D call uncertain. The V end lost 0 bases, the J end lost 11 bases, and 16 bases lay between the germline ends. The CDR3 is 13 amino acids. Germline CDR1 and CDR2: SQVTM and ANQGSEA. CDR3 protein: CSVEDSNLPSAFF. The CDR3 DNA follows: TGCAGCGTTGAAGATTCGAACCTACCAAGCGCTTTCTTT.

The V call is TRBV7-2, the J call TRBJ1-1; D remains unclear. Trimming left V 2 bases short and J 5 bases short, with 9 bases between. This CDR3 is built from 13 residues. The germline V gene has CDR1 SGHTA and CDR2 FQGNSA. DNA for the CDR3: TGTGCCAGCAGCTTAAGCAGAGGAACTGAAGCTTTCTTT. Translating it yields CASSLSRGTEAFF.